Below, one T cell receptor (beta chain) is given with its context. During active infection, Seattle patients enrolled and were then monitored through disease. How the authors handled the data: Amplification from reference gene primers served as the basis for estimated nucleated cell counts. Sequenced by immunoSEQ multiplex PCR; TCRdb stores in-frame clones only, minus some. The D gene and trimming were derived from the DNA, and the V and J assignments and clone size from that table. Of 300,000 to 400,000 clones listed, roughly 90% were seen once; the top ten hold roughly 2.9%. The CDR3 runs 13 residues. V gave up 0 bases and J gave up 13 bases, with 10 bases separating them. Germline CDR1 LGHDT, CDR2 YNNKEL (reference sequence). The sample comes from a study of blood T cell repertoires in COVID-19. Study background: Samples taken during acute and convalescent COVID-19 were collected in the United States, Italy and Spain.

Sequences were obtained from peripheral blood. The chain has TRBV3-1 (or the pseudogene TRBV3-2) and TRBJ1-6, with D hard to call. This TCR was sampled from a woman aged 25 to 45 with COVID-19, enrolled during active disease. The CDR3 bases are TGTGCCAGCAGCCAAGATCGGAGGACTCCCCTCCACTTT. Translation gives CASSQDRRTPLHF.